The 16 T cell receptor beta chains reported below all come from one sample, sequenced in a study of PD-1 blockade in classical Hodgkin lymphoma. Method: immunoSEQ multiplex PCR; TCRdb's copy keeps in-frame clones and lacks some. The table lists roughly 90,000 clones, 75% to 85% of them singletons. Time point given: cycle 4 day 1 (C4D1), after five to seven weeks of nivolumab. Patients all relapsed after autologous stem cell transplantation, and there was variation in brentuximab vedotin exposure. The material sequenced was peripheral blood mononuclear cells (PBMCs), taken before the fourth cycle of nivolumab. The receptor set was obtained from a human donor with classical Hodgkin lymphoma.

V gene TRBV7-8 combines with J gene TRBJ2-1; 11 bases are shared with TRBD2. In germline, CDR1 is SGHVS, CDR2 FQNEAQ. CDR3 size: 16 residues. The V and J ends lost 5 bases and 8 bases, in that order; junction bases with no gene match: 11. CDR3 region: CASSSRLAGRRYEQFF. The DNA of the CDR3 is TGTGCCAGCAGCAGCAGACTAGCGGGAAGGAGGTATGAGCAGTTCTTC.

This sequence joins TRBV9 and TRBJ2-1, with unresolved D. V gave up 0 bases and J gave up 3 bases, with 13 bases separating them. Looked up from germline, CDR1 is SGDLS and CDR2 is YYNGEE. The CDR3 extends over 16 amino acids. CDR3 bases: TGTGCCAGCAGCGTAGTCCGAGGAGAGGTCTACAATGAGCAGTTCTTC. It yields the protein CASSVVRGEVYNEQFF.

CDR3: CASSLEGQKNTEAFF. The CDR3 DNA follows: TGTGCCAGCAGCTTAGAGGGACAGAAAAACACTGAAGCTTTCTTT. This chain connects TRBV7-2 to TRBJ1-1; TRBD1 aligns across 7 bases. The V gene's germline CDR1 is SGHTA and CDR2 FQGNSA. The J segment lost 2 bases and the V segment lost 1 base, leaving 4 bases of the junction unmatched. The CDR3 spans 15 residues.

J is TRBJ2-1 and V is TRBV5-1, with 10 bases fitting TRBD1. V dropped 4 bases and J dropped 0; count of bases not matched to a gene: 10. The CDR3 has 18 residues. Germline V gene data show CDR1 as SGHRS and CDR2 as YFSETQ. CDR3 coding DNA: TGCGCCAGCAGCGTCGGGACAGGGGCCCAGAGCTCCTACAATGAGCAGTTCTTC. Amino acids: CASSVGTGAQSSYNEQFF.

This clone was detected only a few times. This sequence joins TRBV14 and TRBJ1-2; unclear D gene. The ends were cut back, 0 bases at V and 4 bases at J, with 3 bases in the middle. CDR1 SGHDN and CDR2 FVKESK come from the germline V gene. This CDR3 has 12 residues. CDR3 DNA sequence: TGTGCCAGCAGCCAAGATCGCTATGGCTACACCTTC. It translates to CASSQDRYGYTF.

This clone has just one count. The chain couples TRBV19 to TRBJ1-1, with D perhaps matching TRBD1 (6 bases). With 6 bases removed from V and 1 base from J, the gap between germline ends came to 12 bases. The CDR3 has 14 amino acids. CDR1 and CDR2 (germline): LNHDA, SQIVND (reference sequence). As DNA, the CDR3 is TGTGCCAGTAGGGAAGACAGGAGGAACACTGAAGCTTTCTTT. It yields the protein CASREDRRNTEAFF.

The gene calls are TRBV7-9 and TRBJ2-1, with D possibly TRBD2 on 6 matching bases. CDR1 is SEHNR, CDR2 FQNEAQ, per germline (reference sequence). Between the trimmed V and J ends, which lost 5 bases and 5 bases, there was a span of 16 bases. The CDR3 length is 15 residues. CDR3 coding DNA: TGTGCCAGCAGCCCTCGGGGGATAGCGGACAATGAGCAGTTCTTC. As protein: CASSPRGIADNEQFF.

The rearrangement links TRBV19 to TRBJ2-2, with 8 bases lining up with TRBD1. Germline V gene sequence: CDR1 LNHDA, CDR2 SQIVND (reference sequence). The CDR3 has 15 amino acids. J gave up 4 bases and V 6 bases, and 7 bases lay outside the gene matches. This chain's CDR3 is CASRTGTGVTGELFF. The CDR3 bases are TGTGCCAGTAGGACCGGGACAGGAGTCACCGGGGAGCTGTTTTTT.

The chain combines TRBV5-5 with TRBJ2-7, with 11 bases that match TRBD1. The CDR3 contains 14 residues. Trimming removed 4 bases from V and 7 bases from J; junction bases left unmatched: 7. Germline CDR1 SGHKS, CDR2 YYEKEE (reference sequence). The CDR3 region is CASSRGQGAEEQYF. In nucleotides, the CDR3 is TGTGCCAGCAGCAGAGGACAGGGGGCTGAGGAGCAGTACTTC.

This chain links TRBV18 with TRBJ2-7, with 8 bases aligning to TRBD2. Germline V gives CDR1 KGHSH, CDR2 LQKENI. CDR3 size: 16 residues. J lost 3 bases, V lost 2 bases, and 9 bases had no gene match. The CDR3 DNA sequence: TGTGCCAGCTCACCAAAGGACGGGGGGGCCATCTACGAGCAGTACTTC. Amino acid sequence: CASSPKDGGAIYEQYF.

The chain has TRBV19 and TRBJ1-5; 10 bases align to TRBD1. V was pared by 3 bases and J by 3 bases, with 5 bases of the junction left unmatched. Germline V gives CDR1 LNHDA, CDR2 SQIVND (reference sequence). CDR3 length: 16 amino acids. In DNA form, the CDR3 reads TGTGCCAGTAGTATGGAGACAGGGGGCTACAATCAGCCCCAGCATTTT. It yields the protein CASSMETGGYNQPQHF. The variable domain in full, with the rest retrieved from reference TRBV19 and TRBJ1-5, is DGGITQSPKYLFRKEGQNVTLSCEQNLNHDAMYWYRQDPGQGLRLIYYSQIVNDFQKGDIAEGYSVSREKKESFPLTVTSAQKNPTAFYLCASSMETGGYNQPQHFGDGTRLSIL.

The chain carries TRBV4-1 and TRBJ1-2, with 7 bases matching TRBD1. V gave up 6 bases and J gave up 1 base; unmatched junction bases: 8. Germline CDR1 is MGHRA and CDR2 is YSYEKL. The CDR3 is 15 residues long. Here the CDR3 DNA reads TGCGCCAGCAGTCCCGAGGGGGCAGTTAACTATGGCTACACCTTC. It yields the protein CASSPEGAVNYGYTF.

This clone was observed a single time. V gene TRBV5-1 combines with J gene TRBJ2-1, with 11 bases identical to TRBD2. Germline lookup yields CDR1 SGHRS and CDR2 YFSETQ. The CDR3 length is 16 residues. Unmatched junction bases numbered 8, after V lost 5 bases and J lost 4 bases. The CDR3 DNA is TGCGCCAGCAGTTTAGAGGGGACTAGCGGTTACAATGAGCAGTTCTTC. Protein product: CASSLEGTSGYNEQFF.

The chain uses TRBV18 and TRBJ2-3; D assignment may be TRBD1 or TRBD2 (6 bases each). Per germline, CDR1 KGHSH and CDR2 LQKENI. Trimming removed 3 bases at V and 2 bases at J, with 12 bases between. The CDR3 extends over 15 amino acids. CDR3 in DNA: TGTGCCAGCTCACCCCTACCGGGGGCCACAGATACGCAGTATTTT. Residues: CASSPLPGATDTQYF.

The V and J genes are TRBV28 and TRBJ1-1; D gene ambiguous. CDR3 length equals 15 residues. The germline gives CDR1 MDHEN, CDR2 SYDVKM. Trimming removed 6 bases at V and 0 bases at J, with 14 bases between. The CDR3 nucleotides are TGTGCCAGCAGCCCCGCTCGCGTGGTGAACACTGAAGCTTTCTTT. Protein product: CASSPARVVNTEAFF.

V gene TRBV7-2 combines with J gene TRBJ2-1; TRBD2 aligns across 7 bases. The germline CDR1 and CDR2 sequences are SGHTA and FQGNSA. The CDR3 totals 15 residues. With V trimmed by 1 base and J by 8 bases, 8 bases remained unmatched. The CDR3 sequence is CASSLVKGGSYEQFF. The CDR3 region has the DNA TGTGCCAGCAGCTTAGTAAAAGGCGGGAGCTATGAGCAGTTCTTC.